Sequencing of this T cell receptor (beta chain) was carried out in a study of CD8 T cells in ankylosing spondylitis. Study-level results: Disease-associated clones were reportedly significantly overrepresented in matched ankylosing spondylitis synovial fluid. Ankylosing spondylitis blood appeared to carry a characteristic TCR beta motif of fewer than 10 highly homologous variants.

V lost 6 bases and J lost 5; bases outside the gene matches: 4. This CDR3 has 14 amino acids. CDR1 is SGHRS, CDR2 YFSETQ, per germline. Scientists made TCR beta libraries using quantitative 5'-RACE with molecular barcodes. TCRdb re-analysed the 5' RACE reads in MiXCR, keeping a single row per CDR3 protein. This sample has 200,000 to 300,000 distinct CDR3 sequences, with about 10% found just once. In its sample, this clonotype was seen many times. The antigen remains unidentified. Sequences were obtained from blood, either unsorted or a sorted T cell fraction (not recorded which). The TCR sequence derives from a male donor with ankylosing spondylitis or in good health (not recorded which). This chain uses TRBV5-1 with TRBJ2-1, with TRBD2 matching over 11 bases. The CDR3 DNA reads as TGCGCCAGCACCTCGGGACTAGCGGACAATGAGCAGTTCTTC. This gives the protein CASTSGLADNEQFF.